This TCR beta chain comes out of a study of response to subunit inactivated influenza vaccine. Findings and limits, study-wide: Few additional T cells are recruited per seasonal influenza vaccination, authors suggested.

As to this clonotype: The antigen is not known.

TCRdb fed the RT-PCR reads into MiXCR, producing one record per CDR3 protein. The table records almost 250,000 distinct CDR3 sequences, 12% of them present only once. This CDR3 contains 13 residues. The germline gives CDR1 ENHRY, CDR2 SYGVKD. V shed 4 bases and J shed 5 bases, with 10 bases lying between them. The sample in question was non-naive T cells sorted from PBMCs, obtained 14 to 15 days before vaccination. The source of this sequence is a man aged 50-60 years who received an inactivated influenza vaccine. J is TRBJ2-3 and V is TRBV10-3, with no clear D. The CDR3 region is CAISGLDQDTQYF. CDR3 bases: TGTGCCATCAGTGGGTTAGATCAAGATACGCAGTATTTT.